The present T cell receptor beta chain was sequenced within a study of shared T cell receptors in the human thymus (dated by TCRdb to the early 2020s). About the investigation overall: The study examined how self-reactive, shared T-cell receptor alpha chains are generated in the human thymus.

The CDR1 and CDR2 encoded by the germline V gene are SGHDT and YYEEEE. V is reduced by 4 bases and J by 4 bases, leaving a spacing of 14 bases between them. The cysteine opens and the phenylalanine closes a CDR3 of 14 amino acids. Kept here is only the CDR3 DNA, which spans 42 bases and is read in frame from base 1. About this clone: It lacks a known antigen. Qualities for individual bases were not recorded, and no much larger clone is one base off.

Receptors were amplified or captured by the immunoSEQ multiplex PCR assay. TCRdb stores this immuneACCESS table with in-frame sequences only. Part of the clones is absent; in the studies checked, under half of the shortfall reflects unresolved V genes, and no reason is known for the rest. Present in this sample are hundreds of thousands of clones, 88% of which were seen just once. The ten biggest clones cover approximately 0.011% of the sample. The sample was also linked to a second study, of human thymus T cells. That second publication adds: The donors were immunologically healthy infants in Finland who had open corrective cardiac surgery for congenital heart defects. Thymus tissue was collected as surgical resects that were removed during corrective cardiac surgery. Usage of V and J gene segments appeared to be biased in both the thymic and the peripheral blood repertoires. The related research found that thymic TCR repertoires overlapped highly between unrelated individuals. The study characterized TCR alpha and beta repertoires from seven to nine infant thymus samples and a few related peripheral blood samples. Donor ages ranging from roughly 6 to 244 days were recorded, and five to seven male and a couple of female infants were included in the cohort. Thymocytes were released mechanically from tissue and stored at -70 °C as pellets of roughly 9-32 million cells. A QIAsymphony instrument was used to extract genomic DNA from the frozen cell pellets. TCRB and TCRAD loci were amplified from a standardized quantity of quality-controlled genomic DNA using the immunoSEQ multiplex PCR assay. The amplicons spanned the V(D)J region and were long enough to cover the CDR3 and allow V and J genes to be identified. Through the commercial immunoSEQ service, the amplicons were sequenced on an Illumina platform. Primer bias and sequencing errors were corrected using previously described methods, and TCRAD and TCRB definitions followed the IMGT database. The repertoires were analysed using immunoSEQ Analyzer 3.0 and VDJTools for basic statistics, V/J segment usage, diversity estimates, rarefaction and pairwise overlap. To estimate diversity, the Chao1, ChaoE, Efron-Thisted, Shannon and inverse Simpson indices were applied, and diversity was also estimated on datasets down-sampled to the smallest sample. Repertoire overlap was determined by strict matching of CDR3 nucleotide sequence, V gene and J gene, and Jaccard-based multidimensional scaling clustering was applied. Thymus samples yielded on average approximately 840,000 unique TCRB clonotypes, compared with roughly 76,000 from blood samples.

The rearrangement combines TRBV5-6 with TRBJ2-5; a weak D assignment points to TRBD2 (6 bases agree). This TCR was sampled from a boy younger than two with a congenital heart defect. Donor details come from another sample of the same person, matched by shared clones. Sequenced sample: thymocytes. The CDR3 reads as follows: CASSPEGSLETQYF. The DNA is TGTGCCAGCAGCCCGGAGGGCAGCTTAGAGACCCAGTACTTC.